This T cell receptor (beta chain) is drawn from a study of cytomegalovirus exposure and HLA in healthy donors. This clone showed up just a few times. The PCR had 60 Vbeta and 13 Jbeta primers. Libraries were prepared by immunoSEQ multiplex PCR; TCRdb keeps only in-frame clonotypes and omits some of them. The table shows about 150,000 clones, with roughly 80% occurring only once. The germline CDR1 and CDR2 sequences are LNHDA and SQIVND (reference sequence). With V trimmed by 3 bases and J by 0 bases, 3 bases remained unmatched. There are 18 residues in the CDR3. The rearrangement joins TRBV19 to TRBJ2-3; 16 positions agree with TRBD2. Sequencing input: PBMCs. The receptor was isolated from a middle-aged woman in good health and CMV-seronegative. The CDR3: CASSMGLAGGPSTDTQYF. The DNA of the CDR3 is TGTGCCAGTAGTATGGGACTAGCGGGGGGGCCGAGCACAGATACGCAGTATTTT.